This T cell receptor (beta chain) was sequenced in a study of long-term antiretroviral therapy in people with HIV. Study summary: Specimens dating back about a decade before the 2015 immediate-ART recommendation are the oldest included. Study-level points and caveats: ART adherence, viral resistance and therapy changes were not recorded. Clones that had undergone expansion before ART prevailed in the repertoire throughout all time points.

Researchers report immunoSEQ v3.0 was run at survey level. Sequencing used immunoSEQ multiplex PCR; TCRdb keeps in-frame clones, though not all of them. The sample yields about 15,000 clones, approximately 75% seen once. Post-ART PBMC samples numbered at least two per donor, and pre-ART ones at least one. As to this clone: Antigen specificity is unknown.

The sequence was obtained from a woman between 45 and 60 years old with HIV. Sample: unsorted PBMCs, taken 1.5 years before starting antiretroviral therapy.

The CDR3 sequence is CASIFNPNTGELFF. The CDR3 nucleotides read TGTGCCAGTATTTTCAACCCGAACACCGGGGAGCTGTTTTTT. V and J are TRBV19 and TRBJ2-2; D is unresolved. The CDR3 is 14 residues long. Trimming took off 7 bases at V and 0 bases at J, with 9 bases between the two ends. Germline V gene sequence: CDR1 LNHDA, CDR2 SQIVND (reference sequence).